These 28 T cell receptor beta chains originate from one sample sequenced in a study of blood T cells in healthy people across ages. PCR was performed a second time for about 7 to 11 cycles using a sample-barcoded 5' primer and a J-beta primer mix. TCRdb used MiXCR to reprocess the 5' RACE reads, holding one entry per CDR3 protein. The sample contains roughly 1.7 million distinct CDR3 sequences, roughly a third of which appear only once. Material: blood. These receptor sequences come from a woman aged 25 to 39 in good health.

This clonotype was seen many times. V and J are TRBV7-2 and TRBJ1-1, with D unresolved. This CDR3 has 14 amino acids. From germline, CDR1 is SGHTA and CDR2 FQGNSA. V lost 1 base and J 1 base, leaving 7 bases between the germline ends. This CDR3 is CASSLGGRNTEAFF. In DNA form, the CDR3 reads TGTGCCAGCAGCTTAGGAGGCCGGAACACTGAAGCTTTCTTT.

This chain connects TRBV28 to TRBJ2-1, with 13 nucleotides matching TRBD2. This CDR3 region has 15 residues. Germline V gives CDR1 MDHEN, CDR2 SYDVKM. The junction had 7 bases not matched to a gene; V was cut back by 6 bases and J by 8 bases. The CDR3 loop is CASRPGTSGVHEQFF. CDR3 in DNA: TGTGCCAGCAGACCCGGGACTAGCGGGGTCCATGAGCAGTTCTTC.

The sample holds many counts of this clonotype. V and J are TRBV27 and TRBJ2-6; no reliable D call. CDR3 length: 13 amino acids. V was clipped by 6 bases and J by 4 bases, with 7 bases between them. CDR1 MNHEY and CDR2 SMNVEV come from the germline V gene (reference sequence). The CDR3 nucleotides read TGTGCCAGCAGAAGGGCCGGGGCCAACGTCCTGACTTTC. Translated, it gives CASRRAGANVLTF.

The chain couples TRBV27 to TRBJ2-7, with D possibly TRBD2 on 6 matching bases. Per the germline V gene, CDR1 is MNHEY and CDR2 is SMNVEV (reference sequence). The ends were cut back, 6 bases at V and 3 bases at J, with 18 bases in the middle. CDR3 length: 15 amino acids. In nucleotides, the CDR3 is TGTGCCAGCAGCAAATCCGGGACTCAATTCTACGAGCAGTACTTC. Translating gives CASSKSGTQFYEQYF.

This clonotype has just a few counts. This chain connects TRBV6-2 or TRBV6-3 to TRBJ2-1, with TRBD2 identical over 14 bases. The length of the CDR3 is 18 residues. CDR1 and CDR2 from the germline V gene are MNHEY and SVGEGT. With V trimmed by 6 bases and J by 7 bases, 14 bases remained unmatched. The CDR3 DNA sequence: TGTGCCAGCAGCTTGACTAGCGGGAGGGCCCCTTCCTCAAATGAGCAGTTCTTC. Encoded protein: CASSLTSGRAPSSNEQFF.

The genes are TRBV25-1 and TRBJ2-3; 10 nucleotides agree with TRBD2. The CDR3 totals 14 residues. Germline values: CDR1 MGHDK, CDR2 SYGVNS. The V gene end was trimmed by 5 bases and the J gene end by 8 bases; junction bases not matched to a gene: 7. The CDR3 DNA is TGTGCCAGCAGTACTAGCGGGAAAAGGGTTACGCAGTATTTT. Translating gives CASSTSGKRVTQYF.

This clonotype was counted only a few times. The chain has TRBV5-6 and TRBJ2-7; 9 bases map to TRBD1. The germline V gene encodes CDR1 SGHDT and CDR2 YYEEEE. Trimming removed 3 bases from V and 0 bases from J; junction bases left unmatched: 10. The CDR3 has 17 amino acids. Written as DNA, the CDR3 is TGTGCCAGCAGCTCGCGGACACAGGGGGCGATCTCCTACGAGCAGTACTTC. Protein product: CASSSRTQGAISYEQYF. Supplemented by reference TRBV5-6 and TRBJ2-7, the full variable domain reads DAGVTQSPTHLIKTRGQQVTLRCSPKSGHDTVSWYQQALGQGPQFIFQYYEEEERQRGNFPDRFSGHQFPNYSSELNVNALLLGDSALYLCASSSRTQGAISYEQYFGPGTRLTVT.

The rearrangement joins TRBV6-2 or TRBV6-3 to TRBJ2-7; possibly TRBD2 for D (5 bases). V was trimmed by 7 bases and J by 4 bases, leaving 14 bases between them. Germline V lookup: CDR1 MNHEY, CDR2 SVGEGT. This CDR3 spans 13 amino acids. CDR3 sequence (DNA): TGTGCCAGCAAGGACGGGAATGGGTACGAGCAGTACTTC. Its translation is CASKDGNGYEQYF.

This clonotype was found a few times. CDR3 in amino acids: CASSLPPGLAGATDNEQFF. DNA of the CDR3: TGTGCCAGCAGTTTGCCCCCCGGACTAGCGGGGGCGACTGACAATGAGCAGTTCTTC. The V gene is TRBV28, the J gene TRBJ2-1, with 13 positions matching TRBD2. This CDR3 region has 19 residues. CDR1 is MDHEN and CDR2 is SYDVKM in the germline V gene. V trimming: 3 bases; J trimming: 5 bases; junction bases outside the gene matches: 13.

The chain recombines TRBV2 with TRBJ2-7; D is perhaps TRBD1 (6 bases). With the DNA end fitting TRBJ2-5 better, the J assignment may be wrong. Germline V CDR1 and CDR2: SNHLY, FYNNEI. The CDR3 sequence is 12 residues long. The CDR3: CASSGQEETQYF. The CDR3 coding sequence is TGTGCCAGCAGTGGACAGGAAGAGACCCAGTACTTC.

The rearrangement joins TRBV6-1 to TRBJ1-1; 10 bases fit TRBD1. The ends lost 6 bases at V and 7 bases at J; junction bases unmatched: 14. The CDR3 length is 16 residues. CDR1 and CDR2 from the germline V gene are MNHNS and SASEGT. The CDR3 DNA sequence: TGTGCCAGCAGGCTTTACCGGGACAGGGGATGGGTTGAAGCTTTCTTT. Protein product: CASRLYRDRGWVEAFF.

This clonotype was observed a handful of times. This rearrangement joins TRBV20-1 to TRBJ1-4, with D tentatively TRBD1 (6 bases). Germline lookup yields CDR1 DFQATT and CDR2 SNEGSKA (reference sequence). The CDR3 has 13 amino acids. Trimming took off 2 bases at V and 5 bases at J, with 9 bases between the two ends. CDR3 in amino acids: CSARRTANEKLFF. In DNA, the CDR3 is TGCAGTGCTAGAAGGACAGCAAATGAAAAACTGTTTTTT.

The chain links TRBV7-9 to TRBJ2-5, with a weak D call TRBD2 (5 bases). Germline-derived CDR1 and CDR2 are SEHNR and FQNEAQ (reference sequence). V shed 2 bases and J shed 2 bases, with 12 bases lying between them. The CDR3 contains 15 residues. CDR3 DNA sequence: TGTGCCAGCAGCTTAACCTCGGACTTTCAAGAGACCCAGTACTTC. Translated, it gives CASSLTSDFQETQYF.

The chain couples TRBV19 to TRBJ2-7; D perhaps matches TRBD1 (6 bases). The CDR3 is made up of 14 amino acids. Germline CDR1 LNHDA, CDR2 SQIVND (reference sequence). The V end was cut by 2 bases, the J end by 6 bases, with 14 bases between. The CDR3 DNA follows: TGTGCCAGTAGTATAACACAGGGCCTTGGCGAGCAGTACTTC. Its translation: CASSITQGLGEQYF.

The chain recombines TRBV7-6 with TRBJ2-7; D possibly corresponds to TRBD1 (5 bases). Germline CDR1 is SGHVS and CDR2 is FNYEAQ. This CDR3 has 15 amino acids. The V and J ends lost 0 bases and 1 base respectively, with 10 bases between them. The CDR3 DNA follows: TGTGCCAGCAGCTTAGCTGCCGACAGTTCCTACGAGCAGTACTTC. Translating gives CASSLAADSSYEQYF.

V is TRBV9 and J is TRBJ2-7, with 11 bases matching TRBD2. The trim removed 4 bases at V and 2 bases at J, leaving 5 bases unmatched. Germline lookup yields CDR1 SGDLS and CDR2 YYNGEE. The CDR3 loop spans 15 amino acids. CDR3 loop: CASSPYSGRAYEQYF. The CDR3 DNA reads TGTGCCAGCAGCCCTTATAGCGGGAGGGCCTACGAGCAGTACTTC.

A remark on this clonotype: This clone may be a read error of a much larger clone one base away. CDR3 in amino acids: CASSLRKETQFF. CDR3 coding DNA: TGTGCCAGCAGCTTGCGGAAAGAGACCCAGTTCTTC. The chain is built from TRBV7-9 and TRBJ2-1, with unresolved D. Germline CDR1 is SEHNR and CDR2 is FQNEAQ (reference sequence). Trimming left V 3 bases short and J 13 bases short, with 13 bases between. CDR3 size: 12 residues.

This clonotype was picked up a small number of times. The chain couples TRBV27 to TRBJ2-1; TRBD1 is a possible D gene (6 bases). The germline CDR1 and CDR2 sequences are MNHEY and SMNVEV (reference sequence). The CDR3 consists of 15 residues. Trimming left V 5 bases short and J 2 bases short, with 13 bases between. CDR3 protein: CASSHGTRAYNEQFF. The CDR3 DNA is TGTGCCAGCAGTCACGGGACAAGGGCCTACAATGAGCAGTTCTTC.

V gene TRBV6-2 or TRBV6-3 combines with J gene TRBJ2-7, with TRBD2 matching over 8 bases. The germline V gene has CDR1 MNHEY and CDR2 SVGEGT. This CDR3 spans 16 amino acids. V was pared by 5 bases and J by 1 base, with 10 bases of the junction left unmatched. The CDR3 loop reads CASSTPSGSWSYEQYF. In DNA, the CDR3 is TGTGCCAGCAGTACCCCAAGCGGGAGCTGGTCCTACGAGCAGTACTTC.

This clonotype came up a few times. Here the CDR3 DNA reads TGCAGTGCTAGTTCTGGGCGCCCGGGCTTATCAACCTACGAGCAGTACTTC. Protein sequence: CSASSGRPGLSTYEQYF. The rearrangement links TRBV20-1 to TRBJ2-7; D is uncertain. V was shortened by 3 bases and J by 2 bases, with 23 bases between the two germline ends. Per germline, CDR1 DFQATT and CDR2 SNEGSKA (reference sequence). The CDR3 spans 17 residues.

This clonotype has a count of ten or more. DNA of the CDR3: TGCAGCGTTGAAAGGGAGACCACTGAAGCTTTCTTT. It codes for CSVERETTEAFF. The chain combines TRBV29-1 with TRBJ1-1; D is uncertain. From germline, CDR1 is SQVTM and CDR2 ANQGSEA. The V and J ends lost 2 bases and 4 bases respectively, with 8 bases between them. The CDR3 is 12 amino acids.

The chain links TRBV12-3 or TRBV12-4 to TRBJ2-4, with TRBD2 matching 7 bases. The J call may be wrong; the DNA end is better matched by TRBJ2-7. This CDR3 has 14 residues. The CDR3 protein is CASRRPGGAYEQYF. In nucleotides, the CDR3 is TGTGCCAGCAGACGTCCTGGGGGGGCCTACGAGCAGTACTTC.

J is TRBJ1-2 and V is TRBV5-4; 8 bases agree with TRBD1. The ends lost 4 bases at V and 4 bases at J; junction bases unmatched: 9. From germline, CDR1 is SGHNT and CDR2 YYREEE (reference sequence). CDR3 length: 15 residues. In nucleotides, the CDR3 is TGTGCCAGCAGCACCCAGACAGGGGAAGTCTATGGCTACACCTTC. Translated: CASSTQTGEVYGYTF.

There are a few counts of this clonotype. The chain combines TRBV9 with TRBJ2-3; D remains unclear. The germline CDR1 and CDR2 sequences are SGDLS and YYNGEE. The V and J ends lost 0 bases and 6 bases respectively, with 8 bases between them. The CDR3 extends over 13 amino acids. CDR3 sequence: CASSVAVGDTQYF. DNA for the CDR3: TGTGCCAGCAGCGTAGCGGTAGGGGATACGCAGTATTTT. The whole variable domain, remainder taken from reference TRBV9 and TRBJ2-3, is DSGVTQTPKHLITATGQRVTLRCSPRSGDLSVYWYQQSLDQGLQFLIQYYNGEERAKGNILERFSAQQFPDLHSELNLSSLELGDSALYFCASSVAVGDTQYFGPGTRLTVL.

In DNA form, the CDR3 reads TGTGCCAGCAGTATGGCATCCACCTCCTACGAGCAGTACTTC. Its translation: CASSMASTSYEQYF. The V call is TRBV6-1, the J call TRBJ2-7; D remains ambiguous. The CDR3 loop spans 14 amino acids. V was cut by 5 bases and J by 0 bases, with 11 bases left in between. Looked up from germline, CDR1 is MNHNS and CDR2 is SASEGT.

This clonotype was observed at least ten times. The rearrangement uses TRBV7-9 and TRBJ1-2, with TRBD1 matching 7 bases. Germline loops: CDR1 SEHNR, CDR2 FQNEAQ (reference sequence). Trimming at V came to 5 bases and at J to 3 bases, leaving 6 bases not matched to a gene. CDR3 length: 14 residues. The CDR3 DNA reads TGTGCCAGCAGCCCCCGGGACAGTGACTATGGCTACACCTTC. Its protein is CASSPRDSDYGYTF. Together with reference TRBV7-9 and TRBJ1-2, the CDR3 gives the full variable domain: DTGVSQNPRHKITKRGQNVTFRCDPISEHNRLYWYRQTLGQGPEFLTYFQNEAQLEKSRLLSDRFSAERPKGSFSTLEIQRTEQGDSAMYLCASSPRDSDYGYTFGSGTRLTVV.

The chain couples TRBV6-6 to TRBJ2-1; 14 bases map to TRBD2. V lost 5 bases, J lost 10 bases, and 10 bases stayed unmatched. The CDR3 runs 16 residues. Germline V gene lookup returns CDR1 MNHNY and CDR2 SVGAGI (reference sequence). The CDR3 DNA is TGTGCCAGCAGTCATACGGGACTAGCGGGAGCACCCGAGCAGTTCTTC. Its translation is CASSHTGLAGAPEQFF.

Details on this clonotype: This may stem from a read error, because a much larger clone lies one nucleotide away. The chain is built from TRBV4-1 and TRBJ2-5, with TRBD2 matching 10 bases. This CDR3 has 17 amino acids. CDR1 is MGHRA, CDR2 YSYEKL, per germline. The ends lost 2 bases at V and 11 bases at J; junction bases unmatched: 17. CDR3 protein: CASSQPHLAGESNEQYF. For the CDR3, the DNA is TGCGCCAGCAGCCAACCCCACCTAGCGGGAGAATCCAATGAGCAGTACTTC.